This TCR beta chain is drawn from a study of blood T cell repertoires in COVID-19. The wider study: Italy, Spain and the United States were the sources of the convalescent and acute COVID-19 samples. PBMCs, B-cell-depleted T cells, or T cells were the source of the cDNA or gDNA that made up the material.

This clone was seen a single time. The germline V gene encodes CDR1 MNHEY and CDR2 SMNVEV (reference sequence). The trim removed 5 bases at V and 4 bases at J, leaving 7 bases unmatched. CDR3 length: 14 residues. Methods used by the authors: Reference gene primers were amplified, and this amplification served to estimate nucleated cell counts. Generated by immunoSEQ multiplex PCR, the TCRdb table keeps only in-frame clones and is missing some. V, J and clone size reflect that table, while D and trimming were determined from the DNA. The sample lists approximately 290,000 clones, approximately 90% seen once, with under 0.95% in the top ten.

J is TRBJ2-7 and V is TRBV27, with 8 bases fitting TRBD1. The sequenced material came from peripheral blood. The clonotype was recovered from a young man with acute or convalescent COVID-19. The CDR3 DNA reads TGTGCCAGCAGTACTCGACAGGGGTCGTACGAGCAGTACTTC. It specifies CASSTRQGSYEQYF.